This record covers a single T cell receptor beta chain. Only a few counts were recorded for this clonotype. The antigen this receptor binds is unknown. No much larger clone is present one base from it, and per-base qualities are unavailable. The data are from a study of T cells in Graves' hyperthyroidism and ophthalmopathy (dated by TCRdb to the late 2010s). Turning to the overall study: Peripheral blood was sampled at the time of initial diagnosis, prior to any treatment. A discovery cohort of around 100 patients, 43 with Graves' ophthalmopathy and 57 with stable Graves' hyperthyroidism, was used to find distinguishing TCR V-J signatures. Prospective prediction of ophthalmopathy was tested in an independent validation cohort of approximately 18 hyperthyroidism patients and around 16 patients who later progressed to ophthalmopathy. The 100 discovery patients were randomly split 7:3 into training and test sets. Thyroid tissue and blood T-cell repertoires from six Graves' hyperthyroidism patients were also compared in the study. After sampling, hyperthyroidism patients received methimazole starting at 30 mg daily, and ophthalmopathy patients received high-dose intravenous methylprednisolone. According to the paper, TCR Vbeta CDR3 sequencing was carried out on 135 peripheral blood samples, which came from over 40 ophthalmopathy, 75 to 80 hyperthyroidism and approximately 17 progressor patients. Summary of the overall study and its limitations: Most expanded thyroid clonotypes (frequency above 0.001) were also found in blood, which suggests that blood repertoires may mirror thyroid immune responses. During validation, the model predicted progression to ophthalmopathy a median of approximately 7 months ahead of onset, with almost 71% sensitivity and more than 72% specificity. Sample size was not statistically predetermined, and blinding of investigators to group allocation was not performed. In cross-validation, a model built on a 13 V-J signature told ophthalmopathy apart from stable hyperthyroidism with less than 90% sensitivity and approximately 84% specificity, and in testing the same model reached 80%/75%.

In the ophthalmopathy patients, disease was moderately to severely active, with a Clinical Activity Score of 3 or more, a NOSPECS grade of 4 or more, and a duration of less than 3 months. Exclusion was applied to patients with uncontrolled infections, other autoimmune diseases, pregnancy or lactation. Clinical symptoms, serum thyroxine and TRAb, thyroid ultrasound, and orbital computed tomography formed the basis for the diagnoses. Ficoll-Paque density gradient centrifugation was used to isolate PBMCs from approximately 10 ml of fresh peripheral blood. Total RNA was extracted using Trizol reagent, and RNA quality was assessed on an Agilent 2100 Bioanalyzer. V lost 5 bases and J lost 3 bases; the stretch between them is 13 bases long. Inclusive of the bounding cysteine and phenylalanine, the CDR3 is 14 residues long. Solely the CDR3 DNA is kept, with 42 bases framed from the first base. From the germline V gene (reference sequence), CDR1 is LNHDA and CDR2 is SQIVND.

The TCR beta CDR3 regions were amplified from RNA transcripts. The first round of RT-PCR for the TCR CDR3 was performed with the HTBI primer set and the Qiagen OneStep RT-PCR kit. A second multiplex PCR round built the libraries, followed by size selection and purification. Libraries were sequenced paired-end with 100 bp reads on an Illumina HiSeq2000. Per the original workflow: SOAPnuke was used to process the raw data, removing reads that contained adapters or uncalled bases, had a mean Phred below 15, or lacked an exact match to the constant primer or identifier. High-quality paired reads were merged with COPE v1.2.5, and unique nucleotide sequences were defined as clonotypes. MiTCR v1.1 was used to align clonotypes to the IMGT TRBV, TRBD and TRBJ reference segments. The analysis was restricted to V-J combinations with a frequency above 0.0001, which together covered 99.2% of the repertoires. The TCS score was defined as the ratio of F50 (clonal expansion) to E x V (chaos), calculated using BLOSUM62-based TCRdist between CDR3 peptides within each V-J. Welch's t-statistics and random forest reduced 500 to 550 V-J features to 13, which were used in a naive Bayes classifier (R e1071). Using fastp at Q25 and MiXCR, TCRdb reprocessed the public reads and kept productive beta chains. When rows share a CDR3 protein, they turn into one entry using the most common DNA and genes. These V and J calls are TCRdb output, not the study's own analysis. In all, the sample holds about 530,000 distinct CDR3 sequences, and 15% to 20% of those were seen once. Approximately 15% of the sample is taken by the ten largest.

The sample comprised blood. The sequence derives from a woman aged 18-29 years with Graves' ophthalmopathy. In this chain, TRBV19 is recombined with TRBJ2-5; the D gene cannot be resolved reliably. The DNA sequence is given as TGTGCCAGTAGTGCCCCGCGGAAAGAAGAGACCCAGTACTTC. Translated, this gives CASSAPRKEETQYF.